This is a list of T cell receptor beta chains from one sample in a study of blood T cells in healthy people across ages. TCRdb processed the 5' RACE reads anew with MiXCR; each CDR3 protein has one entry. The repertoire holds about 1.7 million distinct CDR3 sequences, with 28% as singletons. Material for sequencing was blood. The receptors originated from a woman aged 30 to 39 in good health. The CDR3 runs from the conserved cysteine through the conserved F or W. The D gene is left open where the match is weak. Clone size is shown for a subset of rows, as once, few, many or a class of expanded clone.

J: TRBJ2-1; V: TRBV5-1; size: NA; D: TRBD2; length: 15; CDR3: CASSLTSGILNEQFF; DNA: TGCGCCAGCAGCTTGACTAGCGGGATTTTAAATGAGCAGTTCTTC
J: TRBJ2-5; V: TRBV12-3/TRBV12-4; size: few; D: NA; length: 14; CDR3: CASSLPRDQETQYF; DNA: TGTGCCAGCAGCTTGCCAAGGGACCAAGAGACCCAGTACTTC
J: TRBJ1-4; V: TRBV4-1; size: NA; D: NA; length: 13; CDR3: CASSQGRYEKLFF; DNA: TGCGCCAGCAGCCAAGGAAGATATGAAAAACTGTTTTTT
J: TRBJ2-7; V: TRBV20-1; size: NA; D: TRBD1; length: 13; CDR3: CSANGQVTYEQYF; DNA: TGCAGTGCGAACGGACAGGTAACCTACGAGCAGTACTTC
J: TRBJ2-1; V: TRBV9; size: few; D: NA; length: 14; CDR3: CASSSRVGINEQFF; DNA: TGTGCCAGCAGCTCCCGGGTCGGGATCAATGAGCAGTTCTTC
J: TRBJ1-1; V: TRBV9; size: NA; D: NA; length: 15; CDR3: CASSVGSRSNTEAFF; DNA: TGTGCCAGCAGCGTAGGATCCAGGTCGAACACTGAAGCTTTCTTT
J: TRBJ2-7; V: TRBV7-8; size: NA; D: NA; length: 13; CDR3: CASSLLSTYEQYF; DNA: TGTGCCAGCAGCTTACTCTCTACTTACGAGCAGTACTTC
J: TRBJ2-5; V: TRBV20-1; size: NA; D: NA; length: 15; CDR3: CSARARPLQSETQYF; DNA: TGCAGTGCTAGAGCTAGGCCCTTACAGTCGGAGACCCAGTACTTC
J: TRBJ2-7; V: TRBV11-2; size: few; D: TRBD2; length: 15; CDR3: CASSSQRGPTYEQYF; DNA: TGTGCCAGCAGCTCCCAGCGGGGTCCCACCTACGAGCAGTACTTC
J: TRBJ2-1; V: TRBV6-1; size: few; D: NA; length: 13; CDR3: CASSHQGHNEQFF; DNA: TGTGCCAGCAGCCACCAAGGGCACAATGAGCAGTTCTTC
J: TRBJ2-7; V: TRBV29-1; size: many; D: TRBD1; length: 14; CDR3: CSVAGGRDYYEQYF; DNA: TGCAGCGTCGCAGGGGGCCGAGACTACTACGAGCAGTACTTC
J: TRBJ2-2; V: TRBV12-3/TRBV12-4; size: NA; D: NA; length: 16; CDR3: CASWTSAGPNTGELFF; DNA: TGTGCCAGCTGGACTTCGGCAGGGCCCAACACCGGGGAGCTGTTTTTT
J: TRBJ1-5; V: TRBV27; size: NA; D: TRBD1; length: 16; CDR3: CASSTSRDRVNQPQHF; DNA: TGTGCCAGCAGTACCTCCCGGGACAGGGTAAATCAGCCCCAGCATTTT
J: TRBJ1-2; V: TRBV7-9; size: few; D: NA; length: 11; CDR3: CASSVDSGYTF; DNA: TGTGCCAGCAGCGTCGACTCTGGCTACACCTTC
J: TRBJ2-5; V: TRBV20-1; size: few; D: NA; length: 14; CDR3: CSATSRNWQETQYF; DNA: TGCAGTGCGACCTCTAGAAATTGGCAAGAGACCCAGTACTTC
J: TRBJ2-1; V: TRBV19; size: NA; D: TRBD1; length: 16; CDR3: CASSIVRGLFYNEQFF; DNA: TGTGCCAGTAGTATAGTCAGGGGGTTGTTCTACAATGAGCAGTTCTTC
J: TRBJ2-5; V: TRBV15; size: NA; D: TRBD2; length: 15; CDR3: CATSRFGGSRETQYF; DNA: TGTGCCACCAGCAGATTCGGGGGGAGCAGAGAGACCCAGTACTTC
J: TRBJ2-7; V: TRBV19; size: NA; D: TRBD1; length: 15; CDR3: CASSTPGTVLREQYF; DNA: TGTGCCAGTAGTACACCCGGGACAGTCCTTCGGGAGCAGTACTTC
J: TRBJ2-5; V: TRBV27; size: many; D: NA; length: 16; CDR3: CASSLSHQGGGETQYF; DNA: TGTGCCAGCAGTTTAAGTCACCAGGGGGGCGGAGAGACCCAGTACTTC
J: TRBJ1-4; V: TRBV25-1; size: NA; D: TRBD1; length: 16; CDR3: CASSPGTGTAHEKLFF; DNA: TGTGCCAGCAGTCCCGGGACAGGGACCGCACACGAAAAACTGTTTTTT
J: TRBJ1-2; V: TRBV30; size: NA; D: TRBD1; length: 11; CDR3: CAHQTGDGYTF; DNA: TGTGCCCACCAGACAGGGGATGGCTACACCTTC
J: TRBJ2-1; V: TRBV7-9; size: many; D: NA; length: 16; CDR3: CASSYSLVQEDNEQFF; DNA: TGTGCCAGCAGCTACTCCCTGGTACAAGAGGACAATGAGCAGTTCTTC